Below are 32 T cell receptor beta chains sequenced from a single sample in a study of beta chain features in type 1 diabetes. Expressed TCRB transcripts were sequenced because the entire RNA isolate underwent reverse transcription. Profiled with immunoSEQ multiplex PCR; TCRdb holds only in-frame clones, not every one. The sample has about 150,000 clones, 8.5% to 14% seen once; the top ten hold around 2.1%. Sample: central memory CD4+ T cells from blood. The origin of the receptors is a man aged 18 to 30 in good health.

The V and J genes are TRBV9 and TRBJ1-3, with D perhaps matching TRBD1 (5 bases). The CDR3 runs to 12 residues. Trimming cost V 7 bases and J 8 bases, with 13 bases left between them. Germline-derived CDR1 and CDR2 are SGDLS and YYNGEE. The CDR3 here is CASGTGTDTIYF. The CDR3 coding sequence is TGTGCCAGCGGCACAGGAACGGACACCATATATTTT.

This chain joins TRBV9 and TRBJ2-1, with D possibly being TRBD2 (7 bases). V was shortened by 0 bases and J by 6 bases, with 19 bases between the two germline ends. The germline CDR1 and CDR2 sequences are SGDLS and YYNGEE. The CDR3 is 17 residues long. This chain's CDR3 is CASSVGTPPGGPNEQFF. CDR3 nucleotides: TGTGCCAGCAGCGTAGGGACCCCCCCGGGGGGCCCCAATGAGCAGTTCTTC.

This clone was seen a few times. The chain links TRBV4-2 to TRBJ2-7; D is unresolved. The V gene lost 6 bases and the J gene lost 0 bases, with 15 bases spanning the gap. The CDR3 consists of 15 residues. Germline-derived CDR1 and CDR2 are LGHNA and YNFKEQ. CDR3 sequence: CASRNLAASSYEQYF. The CDR3 coding sequence is TGTGCCAGCAGAAACCTGGCAGCGAGCTCCTACGAGCAGTACTTC.

This clone was detected a few times. The genes are TRBV29-1 and TRBJ2-5; 7 nucleotides align to TRBD1. V dropped 4 bases and J dropped 5; count of bases not matched to a gene: 7. Germline loops: CDR1 SQVTM, CDR2 ANQGSEA. This CDR3 is 13 amino acids long. CDR3 region: CSVGVQGLETQYF. Here the CDR3 DNA reads TGCAGCGTTGGCGTACAGGGGTTGGAGACCCAGTACTTC.

The rearrangement joins TRBV7-9 to TRBJ1-1, with 8 bases matching TRBD1. The CDR3 loop spans 15 amino acids. The germline V gene encodes CDR1 SEHNR and CDR2 FQNEAQ (reference sequence). The V segment lost 2 bases and the J segment 5 bases; nucleotides outside the gene matches: 7. Here the CDR3 DNA reads TGTGCCAGCAGCTTACAGGGGGCCGAGGGAACTGAAGCTTTCTTT. The encoded protein is CASSLQGAEGTEAFF.

This clone was seen more than once but under ten times. The chain combines TRBV29-1 with TRBJ2-7; 7 bases are shared with TRBD2. Looked up from germline, CDR1 is SQVTM and CDR2 is ANQGSEA. The V and J ends lost 4 bases and 2 bases, in that order; junction bases with no gene match: 11. This CDR3 is 15 amino acids long. CDR3 residues: CSVGGIGTTTYEQYF. The CDR3 DNA follows: TGCAGCGTTGGGGGAATCGGGACTACAACCTACGAGCAGTACTTC.

This clone was seen a few times. The chain links TRBV9 to TRBJ1-1; D is ambiguous. This CDR3 has 13 residues. Per the germline V gene, CDR1 is SGDLS and CDR2 is YYNGEE. Trimming took off 0 bases at V and 2 bases at J, with 5 bases between the two ends. The CDR3 DNA follows: TGTGCCAGCAGCGTAGCTACTAACACTGAAGCTTTCTTT. Translating gives CASSVATNTEAFF. The full variable domain, in which reference TRBV9 and TRBJ1-1 provide the parts outside the CDR3, is DSGVTQTPKHLITATGQRVTLRCSPRSGDLSVYWYQQSLDQGLQFLIQYYNGEERAKGNILERFSAQQFPDLHSELNLSSLELGDSALYFCASSVATNTEAFFGQGTRLTVV.

The chain carries TRBV9 and TRBJ2-7, with 9 bases identical to TRBD1. V dropped 3 bases and J dropped 6; count of bases not matched to a gene: 7. Germline CDR1 reads SGDLS; CDR2 reads YYNGEE. The length of the CDR3 is 14 residues. In DNA, the CDR3 is TGTGCCAGCAGCGCCGGGACAGGGAGCCTCGAGCAGTACTTC. It encodes CASSAGTGSLEQYF.

In this sample, this clone turned up a few times. This chain uses TRBV6-5 with TRBJ1-1, with D possibly being TRBD1 (5 bases). V was clipped by 2 bases and J by 9 bases, with 16 bases between them. Per the germline V gene, CDR1 is MNHEY and CDR2 is SVGAGI. The CDR3 has 14 residues. Here the CDR3 DNA reads TGTGCCAGCAGTTACGAGAGGGGTAGGGGAAAAGCTTTCTTT. Amino acid sequence: CASSYERGRGKAFF.

The chain links TRBV25-1 to TRBJ1-2; D is ambiguous. CDR1 and CDR2 from the germline V gene are MGHDK and SYGVNS. There are 15 residues in the CDR3. Trimming removed 4 bases from V and 4 bases from J, with 16 bases in between. CDR3 DNA sequence: TGTGCCAGCAGTGGCCTCGGTAGGGTGCCCTATGGCTACACCTTC. Encoded protein: CASSGLGRVPYGYTF.

The chain recombines TRBV6-5 with TRBJ2-1; 7 positions match TRBD1. CDR1 and CDR2 (germline): MNHEY, SVGAGI. This CDR3 comprises 14 residues. V was pared by 5 bases and J by 9 bases, with 10 bases of the junction left unmatched. The chain's CDR3 is CASSPLRQGSEQFF. The CDR3, as DNA: TGTGCCAGCAGTCCTCTTCGACAGGGTAGTGAGCAGTTCTTC.

This clone has a handful of counts. This chain links TRBV5-6 with TRBJ2-1; 10 nucleotides match TRBD2. Germline trimming cut 4 bases from V and 4 bases from J; bases unmatched to any gene: 5. The CDR3 is made up of 15 amino acids. Germline V lookup: CDR1 SGHDT, CDR2 YYEEEE. The CDR3, as DNA: TGTGCCAGCAGCCAGACTAGCGGGTCATACAATGAGCAGTTCTTC. Translation gives CASSQTSGSYNEQFF.

This rearrangement joins TRBV28 to TRBJ1-1; 7 bases are shared with TRBD1. The CDR3 sequence is 15 residues long. CDR1 is MDHEN and CDR2 is SYDVKM in the germline V gene. The V gene end was trimmed by 0 bases and the J gene end by 1 base; junction bases not matched to a gene: 2. The DNA of the CDR3 is TGTGCCAGCAGTTTATGGGACAGGTCGAACACTGAAGCTTTCTTT. Amino acid sequence: CASSLWDRSNTEAFF.

There are a few counts of this clone. The rearrangement uses TRBV19 and TRBJ2-7; the match to TRBD2 covers 10 bases. CDR3 size: 15 residues. Germline V gives CDR1 LNHDA, CDR2 SQIVND (reference sequence). The V and J ends lost 0 bases and 6 bases, in that order; junction bases with no gene match: 5. CDR3 sequence: CASSIDTSGNREQYF. CDR3 sequence (DNA): TGTGCCAGTAGTATAGATACTAGCGGGAATCGCGAGCAGTACTTC.

This clone was counted a few times. The V and J genes are TRBV6-4 and TRBJ2-7; D remains ambiguous. The V gene lost 5 bases and the J gene lost 3 bases, with 8 bases spanning the gap. The CDR3 has 12 amino acids. Germline lookup yields CDR1 MRHNA and CDR2 SNTAGT. The CDR3 sequence: CASSPAYYEQYF. CDR3 sequence (DNA): TGTGCCAGCAGTCCGGCGTACTACGAGCAGTACTTC.

This clone was counted between two and nine times. The V and J genes are TRBV2 and TRBJ2-7; the match to TRBD1 covers 9 bases. This CDR3 is 13 amino acids long. From germline, CDR1 is SNHLY and CDR2 FYNNEI. After removal of 5 bases from V and 9 bases from J, the junction contained 8 bases not matched to a gene. CDR3 coding DNA: TGTGCCAGCAGTCCCCGGGACAGGGCTCGGCAGTACTTC. This sequence encodes CASSPRDRARQYF.

This clone was seen a handful of times. The chain carries TRBV7-3 and TRBJ2-3; the D gene is possibly TRBD1 (6 bases). The CDR3 length is 15 residues. Germline V gene lookup returns CDR1 SGHTA and CDR2 FQGTGA. Trimming pared 4 bases from V and 3 bases from J, leaving 14 bases between. The CDR3 nucleotides read TGTGCCAGCAGCTATCAGGGGCACCCGACAGATACGCAGTATTTT. Translation: CASSYQGHPTDTQYF.

This clone has just one count. The genes are TRBV5-1 and TRBJ2-1, with D maybe TRBD1 (6 bases). V was cut by 4 bases and J by 0 bases, with 14 bases left in between. CDR1 and CDR2 (germline): SGHRS, YFSETQ. This CDR3 has 16 residues. The CDR3 loop is CASSPPGALSYNEQFF. The CDR3 DNA reads TGCGCCAGCAGCCCGCCAGGGGCCCTCTCCTACAATGAGCAGTTCTTC.

The chain has TRBV28 and TRBJ2-1; 14 bases are a match to TRBD2. Germline values: CDR1 MDHEN, CDR2 SYDVKM. The CDR3 covers 15 residues. After removal of 5 bases from V and 9 bases from J, the junction contained 6 bases not matched to a gene. The CDR3 loop is CASSPGTSGSPEQFF. CDR3 nucleotides: TGTGCCAGCAGTCCCGGGACTAGCGGGAGTCCTGAGCAGTTCTTC.

This chain links TRBV6-5 with TRBJ1-4; no definite D call. CDR1 MNHEY and CDR2 SVGAGI come from the germline V gene. The CDR3 covers 15 residues. Deletions cut 0 bases from V and 5 bases from J, with 10 bases between. The CDR3 bases are TGTGCCAGCAGTTACTCGTTTGGACCAAATGAAAAACTGTTTTTT. It translates to CASSYSFGPNEKLFF.

The J gene is TRBJ1-1, the V gene TRBV2; D is uncertain. V lost 8 bases and J 3 bases, leaving 7 bases between the germline ends. CDR1 and CDR2 (germline): SNHLY, FYNNEI. The CDR3 covers 11 residues. CDR3 DNA: TGTGCCAGCCTGCGTGACACTGAAGCTTTCTTT. Its protein is CASLRDTEAFF.

V is TRBV30 and J is TRBJ1-5; 12 positions agree with TRBD1. J gave up 9 bases and V 0 bases, and 27 bases lay outside the gene matches. The germline V gene has CDR1 GTSNPN and CDR2 SVGIG (reference sequence). CDR3 size: 22 residues. CDR3 protein: CAWSVLSVLWDRGLSKGRPQHF. The CDR3 nucleotides are TGTGCCTGGAGTGTACTAAGCGTATTGTGGGACAGGGGGCTAAGTAAGGGTAGGCCCCAGCATTTT.

The rearrangement links TRBV5-1 to TRBJ2-7; no definite D call. The germline CDR1 and CDR2 sequences are SGHRS and YFSETQ. The CDR3 sequence is 13 residues long. Trimming left V 1 base short and J 1 base short, with 6 bases between. This CDR3 reads CASSLIGSYEQYF. The CDR3 bases are TGCGCCAGCAGCTTGATCGGATCCTACGAGCAGTACTTC.

This clone was found a few times. The J gene is TRBJ2-5, the V gene TRBV11-2; D uncertain. Judging by the DNA end, TRBJ2-7 fits better; the J call may be wrong. Germline V gene lookup returns CDR1 SGHAT and CDR2 FQNNGV. The CDR3 extends over 12 amino acids. CDR3 DNA sequence: TGTGCCAGCAGCTTAGTAACCTACGAGCAGTACTTC. Protein: CASSLVTYEQYF.

V gene TRBV7-2 combines with J gene TRBJ2-3, with TRBD2 identical over 8 bases. CDR3 size: 15 residues. With 2 bases clipped from V and 1 base from J, the junction kept 2 bases outside the gene matches. Germline-derived CDR1 and CDR2 are SGHTA and FQGNSA. The CDR3 nucleotides read TGTGCCAGCAGCTTAAGGCGGGAGGGCACAGATACGCAGTATTTT. The encoded protein is CASSLRREGTDTQYF.

J is TRBJ2-1 and V is TRBV7-3; no reliable D call. Germline CDR1 and CDR2: SGHTA and FQGTGA. Trimming shortened V by 6 bases and J by 5 bases, and 11 bases separated the two germline ends. This CDR3 comprises 13 residues. The CDR3 spells CASSLSRDNEQFF. CDR3 DNA sequence: TGTGCCAGCAGTCTTTCTCGGGACAATGAGCAGTTCTTC.

This clone was counted only a few times. The V and J genes are TRBV5-1 and TRBJ2-1; 7 bases agree with TRBD1. The J segment lost 2 bases and the V segment lost 4 bases, leaving 3 bases of the junction unmatched. The CDR3 loop spans 14 amino acids. CDR1 is SGHRS and CDR2 is YFSETQ in the germline V gene. CDR3 sequence: CASSTGQTYNEQFF. CDR3 coding DNA: TGCGCCAGCAGCACGGGACAGACCTACAATGAGCAGTTCTTC.

The rearrangement links TRBV5-1 to TRBJ2-5, with a tentative D call TRBD1 (6 bases). Per germline, CDR1 SGHRS and CDR2 YFSETQ. This CDR3 is 15 amino acids long. Trimming pared 4 bases from V and 5 bases from J, leaving 18 bases between. In nucleotides, the CDR3 is TGCGCCAGCAGCCCCCAGACAGGATTGGGGGAGACCCAGTACTTC. Protein: CASSPQTGLGETQYF.

The chain combines TRBV4-2 with TRBJ2-3, with 8 positions matching TRBD1. CDR1 and CDR2 from the germline V gene are LGHNA and YNFKEQ. The CDR3 runs to 14 residues. V dropped 3 bases and J dropped 4; count of bases not matched to a gene: 3. DNA for the CDR3: TGTGCCAGCAGCCAGGTGGACAGGGCAGATACGCAGTATTTT. This translates into CASSQVDRADTQYF.

This clone was seen once. The chain carries TRBV7-8 and TRBJ1-2, with D perhaps TRBD1 (5 bases). V lost 4 bases and J 8 bases, leaving 11 bases between the germline ends. Germline CDR1 SGHVS, CDR2 FQNEAQ. The CDR3 spans 12 residues. The CDR3 here is CASSSGGAGYTF. The DNA of the CDR3 is TGTGCCAGCAGCTCCGGAGGGGCAGGCTACACCTTC. Using reference TRBV7-8 and TRBJ1-2 for the parts outside the CDR3, the full variable domain is GAGVSQSPRYKVAKRGQDVALRCDPISGHVSLFWYQQALGQGPEFLTYFQNEAQLDKSGLPSDRFFAERPEGSVSTLKIQRTQQEDSAVYLCASSSGGAGYTFGSGTRLTVV.

This chain links TRBV20-1 with TRBJ1-1; D call uncertain. The V end was cut by 1 base, the J end by 7 bases, with 7 bases between. The CDR3 covers 11 residues. Germline V gives CDR1 DFQATT, CDR2 SNEGSKA (reference sequence). The chain's CDR3 is CSARGWDEAFF. The CDR3 DNA is TGCAGTGCTAGAGGGTGGGATGAAGCTTTCTTT.

This clone was seen a handful of times. The chain is built from TRBV7-2 and TRBJ1-4; D gene uncertain. V gave up 1 base and J gave up 7 bases, with 13 bases separating them. The germline gives CDR1 SGHTA, CDR2 FQGNSA. The CDR3 contains 15 residues. Written as DNA, the CDR3 is TGTGCCAGCAGCTTAGAACGTCGAATAGGTGAAAAACTGTTTTTT. This sequence encodes CASSLERRIGEKLFF.